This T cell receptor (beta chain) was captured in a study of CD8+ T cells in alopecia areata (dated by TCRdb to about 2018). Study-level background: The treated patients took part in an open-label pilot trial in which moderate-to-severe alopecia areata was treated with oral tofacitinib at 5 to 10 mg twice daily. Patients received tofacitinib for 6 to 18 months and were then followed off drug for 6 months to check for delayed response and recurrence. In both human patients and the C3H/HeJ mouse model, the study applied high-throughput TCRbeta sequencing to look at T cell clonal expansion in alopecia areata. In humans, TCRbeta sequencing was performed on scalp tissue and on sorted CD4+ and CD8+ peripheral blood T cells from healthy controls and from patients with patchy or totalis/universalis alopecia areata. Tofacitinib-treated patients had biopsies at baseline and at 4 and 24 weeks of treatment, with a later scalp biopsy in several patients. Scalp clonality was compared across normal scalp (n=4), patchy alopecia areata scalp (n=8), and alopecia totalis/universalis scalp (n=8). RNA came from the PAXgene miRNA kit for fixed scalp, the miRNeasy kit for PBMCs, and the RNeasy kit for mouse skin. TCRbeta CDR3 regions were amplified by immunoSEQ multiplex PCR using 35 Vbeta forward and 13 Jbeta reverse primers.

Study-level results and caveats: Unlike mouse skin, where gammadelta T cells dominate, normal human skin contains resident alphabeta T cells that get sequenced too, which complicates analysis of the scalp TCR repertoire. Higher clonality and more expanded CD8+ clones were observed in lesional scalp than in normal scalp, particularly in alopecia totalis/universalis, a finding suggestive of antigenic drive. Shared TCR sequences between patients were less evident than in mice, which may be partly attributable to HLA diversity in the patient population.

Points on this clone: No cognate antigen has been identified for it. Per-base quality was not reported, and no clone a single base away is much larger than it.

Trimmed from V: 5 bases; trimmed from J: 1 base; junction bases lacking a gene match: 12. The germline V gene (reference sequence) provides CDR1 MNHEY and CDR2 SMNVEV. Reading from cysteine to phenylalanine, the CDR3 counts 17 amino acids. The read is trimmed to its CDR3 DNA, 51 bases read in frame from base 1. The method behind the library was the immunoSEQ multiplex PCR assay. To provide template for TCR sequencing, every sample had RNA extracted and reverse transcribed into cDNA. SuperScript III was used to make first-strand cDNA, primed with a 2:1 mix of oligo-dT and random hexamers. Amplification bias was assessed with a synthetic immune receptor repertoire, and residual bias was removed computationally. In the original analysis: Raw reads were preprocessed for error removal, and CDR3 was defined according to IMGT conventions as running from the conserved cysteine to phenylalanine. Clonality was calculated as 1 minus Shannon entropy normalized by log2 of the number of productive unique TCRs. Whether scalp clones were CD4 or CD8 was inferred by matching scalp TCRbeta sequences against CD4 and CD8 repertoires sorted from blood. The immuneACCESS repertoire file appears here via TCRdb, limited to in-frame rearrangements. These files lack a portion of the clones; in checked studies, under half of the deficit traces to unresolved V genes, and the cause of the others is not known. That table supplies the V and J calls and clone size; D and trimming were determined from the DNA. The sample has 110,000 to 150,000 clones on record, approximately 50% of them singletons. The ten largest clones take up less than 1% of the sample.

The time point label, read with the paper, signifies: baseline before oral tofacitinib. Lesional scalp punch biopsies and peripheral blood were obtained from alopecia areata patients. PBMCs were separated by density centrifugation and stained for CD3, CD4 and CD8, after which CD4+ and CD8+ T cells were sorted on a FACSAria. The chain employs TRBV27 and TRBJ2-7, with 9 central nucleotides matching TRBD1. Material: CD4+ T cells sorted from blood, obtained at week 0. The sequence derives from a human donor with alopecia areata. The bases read TGTGCCAGCAGTCCCCCTGTTGACAGGGGGTTTTCCTACGAGCAGTACTTC. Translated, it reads CASSPPVDRGFSYEQYF.